This entry lists 28 T cell receptor beta chains sequenced from one sample in a study of T-cell reconstitution after alpha-beta-depleted transplantation in children. TCRbeta library preparation incorporated unique molecular identifiers. TCRdb redid the calling of the PCR reads with MiXCR, one entry per CDR3 protein. The top ten hold 15% to 20% of the sample, which has some 150,000 distinct CDR3 sequences, 8.8% seen once. Sample: PBMCs, mostly from graft donor cells, taken 180 days after TCRalphabeta/CD19-depleted stem cell transplant. These receptors were obtained from a female patient aged 2-10 years who had a stem cell transplant for congenital amegakaryocytic thrombocytopenia, so the T cells may come from the graft donor.

This clonotype was counted at least ten times. The J gene is TRBJ2-1, the V gene TRBV5-6; no reliable D call. Trimming removed 0 bases at V and 0 bases at J, with 16 bases between. The CDR3 runs to 18 residues. Per germline, CDR1 SGHDT and CDR2 YYEEEE. DNA of the CDR3: TGTGCCAGCAGCTTGGCACCGGTACCAGAGAACTCCTACAATGAGCAGTTCTTC. Protein product: CASSLAPVPENSYNEQFF.

This clonotype was seen repeatedly, ten times or more. The chain recombines TRBV6-2 or TRBV6-3 with TRBJ2-3; D remains unclear. The V gene lost 7 bases and the J gene lost 2 bases, with 13 bases spanning the gap. From germline, CDR1 is MNHEY and CDR2 SVGEGT. This CDR3 is 14 amino acids long. The CDR3 DNA follows: TGTGCCAGCATAAAGGGCGGACCCACAGATACGCAGTATTTT. Protein product: CASIKGGPTDTQYF.

V usage is TRBV3-1 and J usage is TRBJ2-7, with TRBD1 matching 7 bases. Germline V gives CDR1 LGHDT, CDR2 YNNKEL (reference sequence). Germline trimming cut 6 bases from V and 3 bases from J; bases unmatched to any gene: 5. This CDR3 contains 13 residues. The DNA for the CDR3 is TGTGCCAGCAGGGACACAGGGGACTACGAGCAGTACTTC. Amino acids: CASRDTGDYEQYF.

Ten or more counts support this clonotype. The chain joins TRBV5-1 to TRBJ2-3; D ambiguous. The CDR3 spans 15 residues. CDR1 and CDR2 from the germline V gene are SGHRS and YFSETQ. Between the trimmed V and J ends, which lost 2 bases and 4 bases, there was a span of 14 bases. For the CDR3, the DNA is TGCGCCAGCAGCTTTCTAGGCGGATCGGCAGATACGCAGTATTTT. As protein: CASSFLGGSADTQYF. The variable domain in full, with the rest retrieved from reference TRBV5-1 and TRBJ2-3, is KAGVTQTPRYLIKTRGQQVTLSCSPISGHRSVSWYQQTPGQGLQFLFEYFSETQRNKGNFPGRFSGRQFSNSRSEMNVSTLELGDSALYLCASSFLGGSADTQYFGPGTRLTVL.

This clonotype has just a few counts. As DNA, the CDR3 is TGCAGTGCTGCCCCCGGGACCAAAGAGACCCAGTACTTC. Its translation is CSAAPGTKETQYF. The rearrangement joins TRBV20-1 to TRBJ2-5; D possibly matches TRBD1 or TRBD2 (5 bases each). This CDR3 region has 13 residues. V dropped 5 bases and J dropped 3 bases, with 13 bases sitting between them. Germline V lookup: CDR1 DFQATT, CDR2 SNEGSKA (reference sequence).

This clonotype was seen a single time. The junction and the germline gene differ at one end; a read error may be behind it. The chain combines TRBV5-4 with TRBJ2-5, with a tentative D call TRBD1 (5 bases). Germline CDR1 SGHNT, CDR2 YYREEE (reference sequence). This CDR3 is built from 13 residues. CDR3 residues: CGSTLQGSETQYF. Here the CDR3 DNA reads TGTGGCAGCACCCTGCAGGGATCGGAGACCCAGTACTTC.

This clonotype was detected ten times or more. V usage is TRBV12-3 or TRBV12-4 and J usage is TRBJ1-1, with 8 positions matching TRBD1. Unmatched junction bases numbered 6, after V lost 5 bases and J lost 4 bases. The CDR3 runs 14 residues. This chain's CDR3 is CASSLTGGSTEAFF. CDR3 bases: TGTGCCAGCAGTCTAACAGGGGGTAGCACTGAAGCTTTCTTT.

With regard to this clonotype: A much larger clone lies one base from this, so it may be a read error. The V call is TRBV7-6, the J call TRBJ2-5; D uncertain. The V end was cut by 7 bases, the J end by 9 bases, with 21 bases between. Germline CDR1 SGHVS, CDR2 FNYEAQ. There are 14 residues in the CDR3. The CDR3 nucleotides are TGTGCCAGCACCCCCCCGGTGGGGTGTGACCCCCAGTACTTC. It translates to CASTPPVGCDPQYF.

This clonotype was seen ten or more times. The rearrangement joins TRBV28 to TRBJ1-1; D not resolved. Between the trimmed V and J ends, which lost 4 bases and 0 bases, there was a span of 18 bases. CDR3 length: 17 residues. CDR1 is MDHEN and CDR2 is SYDVKM in the germline V gene. Here the CDR3 reads CASSSRILTQLNTEAFF. For the CDR3, the DNA is TGTGCCAGCAGTTCCCGAATCCTAACACAGCTGAACACTGAAGCTTTCTTT.

This clonotype was seen repeatedly, ten times or more. V and J are TRBV20-1 and TRBJ2-6; no clear D gene. Trimming left V 3 bases short and J 5 bases short, with 17 bases between. The CDR3 covers 16 residues. From germline, CDR1 is DFQATT and CDR2 SNEGSKA (reference sequence). CDR3 in amino acids: CSARVLSPLWANVLTF. Written as DNA, the CDR3 is TGCAGTGCTAGGGTGTTAAGCCCCCTGTGGGCCAACGTCCTGACTTTC.

The sample holds many counts of this clonotype. The CDR3 protein is CSARDPQGRGATDTQYF. DNA for the CDR3: TGCAGTGCTAGAGATCCCCAGGGGCGGGGGGCCACAGATACGCAGTATTTT. J is TRBJ2-3 and V is TRBV20-1, with 8 positions matching TRBD2. The germline CDR1 and CDR2 sequences are DFQATT and SNEGSKA (reference sequence). Trimming cost V 0 bases and J 2 bases; bases outside gene matches: 10. This CDR3 is built from 17 residues.

V and J are TRBV24-1 and TRBJ2-3, with 12 bases matching TRBD2. The CDR3 is 17 amino acids. Germline V gives CDR1 KGHDR, CDR2 SFDVKD. V shed 5 bases and J 2 bases; nucleotides not matched to a gene: 7. The chain's CDR3 is CATSALTSGGNTDTQYF. Here the CDR3 DNA reads TGTGCCACCAGTGCCTTGACTAGCGGGGGTAACACAGATACGCAGTATTTT.

This clonotype was found many times. The chain links TRBV10-1 to TRBJ2-3, with D unclear. The germline V and J ends were trimmed by 3 bases and 7 bases, with 20 bases remaining between them. Germline V gene lookup returns CDR1 WNHNN and CDR2 SYGVQD (reference sequence). This CDR3 contains 16 residues. This chain's CDR3 is CASSEGLLGSRYTQYF. In DNA, the CDR3 is TGCGCCAGCAGTGAAGGGCTTCTGGGGTCCCGCTATACGCAGTATTTT.

This clonotype was detected ten times or more. V is TRBV7-2 and J is TRBJ2-7, with D perhaps assigned TRBD1 or TRBD2 (6 bases each). V shed 1 base and J shed 1 base, with 14 bases lying between them. This CDR3 has 16 amino acids. Looked up from germline, CDR1 is SGHTA and CDR2 is FQGNSA. The CDR3 bases are TGTGCCAGCAGCTTAGTGGGGGGCAGAGGTTCCTACGAGCAGTACTTC. Its protein product is CASSLVGGRGSYEQYF.

This clonotype appeared a few times. The V gene is TRBV5-1, the J gene TRBJ2-5, with 15 nucleotides matching TRBD2. V was pared by 5 bases and J by 5 bases, with 13 bases of the junction left unmatched. There are 18 residues in the CDR3. The germline CDR1 and CDR2 sequences are SGHRS and YFSETQ. The CDR3 loop is CASRRTWTSGGADETQYF. CDR3 in DNA: TGCGCCAGCAGGCGAACCTGGACTAGCGGGGGGGCCGATGAGACCCAGTACTTC.

This clonotype was found many times. V is TRBV29-1 and J is TRBJ1-5; maybe TRBD1 (5 bases). V was trimmed by 5 bases and J by 6 bases, leaving 14 bases between them. Germline values: CDR1 SQVTM, CDR2 ANQGSEA. The CDR3 covers 13 residues. The CDR3 here is CSVTRGEGQPQHF. The CDR3 coding sequence is TGCAGCGTTACAAGGGGTGAGGGTCAGCCCCAGCATTTT.

This clonotype was seen repeatedly, ten times or more. The J gene is TRBJ1-1, the V gene TRBV3-1; D is ambiguous. V was cut by 4 bases and J by 9 bases, with 15 bases left in between. The CDR3 is 13 amino acids. Per the germline V gene, CDR1 is LGHDT and CDR2 is YNNKEL (reference sequence). The CDR3 here is CASSPGGEIKAFF. The CDR3 DNA reads as TGTGCCAGCAGCCCAGGTGGGGAGATTAAAGCTTTCTTT.

About this clonotype: A clone one base away is much larger, so this may be a read error. The chain employs TRBV6-1 and TRBJ1-4, with D tentatively TRBD1 (5 bases). Trimming took 5 bases from V and 10 from J, leaving 17 bases between them. This CDR3 spans 14 amino acids. CDR1 and CDR2 from the germline V gene are MNHNS and SASEGT. In nucleotides, the CDR3 is TGTGCCAGCAGTCCGACAGACATTCGGGGAAAACTGTTTTTT. Translating it yields CASSPTDIRGKLFF.

This clonotype was observed a few times. V gene TRBV24-1 combines with J gene TRBJ2-5; 10 positions match TRBD2. Germline V gene data show CDR1 as KGHDR and CDR2 as SFDVKD. The CDR3 loop spans 16 amino acids. V lost 1 base, J lost 5 bases, and 6 bases stayed unmatched. The CDR3 spells CATSDFPSGSGETQYF. The CDR3 nucleotides are TGTGCCACCAGTGATTTCCCTAGCGGGAGTGGTGAGACCCAGTACTTC.

Ten or more counts support this clonotype. V usage is TRBV7-6 and J usage is TRBJ2-5; D not certain. This CDR3 is built from 11 residues. In germline, CDR1 is SGHVS, CDR2 FNYEAQ. V was cut by 5 bases and J by 1 base, with 2 bases left in between. CDR3 residues: CASSIQETQYF. In DNA, the CDR3 is TGTGCCAGCAGCATCCAAGAGACCCAGTACTTC.

The gene calls are TRBV5-8 and TRBJ2-3; 8 positions agree with TRBD2. Germline CDR1 reads SGHTS; CDR2 reads YDEGEE. The junction had 6 bases not matched to a gene; V was cut back by 4 bases and J by 2 bases. This CDR3 contains 15 residues. The CDR3: CASSPPGLDTDTQYF. CDR3 coding DNA: TGTGCCAGCAGCCCTCCGGGACTAGACACAGATACGCAGTATTTT.

The V gene is TRBV4-2, the J gene TRBJ1-6; TRBD1 is a possible D gene (5 bases). V lost 1 base and J lost 10, with 11 bases in between. The CDR3 is 14 amino acids. Germline V lookup: CDR1 LGHNA, CDR2 YNFKEQ. The CDR3 protein is CASSQGGRDSPLHF. The DNA for the CDR3 is TGTGCCAGCAGCCAAGGGGGACGGGACTCACCCCTCCACTTT.

This clonotype has a handful of counts. The chain recombines TRBV29-1 with TRBJ2-7; 8 bases line up with TRBD1. Germline V gene sequence: CDR1 SQVTM, CDR2 ANQGSEA. This CDR3 is 13 amino acids long. V lost 7 bases, J lost 5 bases, and 10 bases stayed unmatched. CDR3: CSGMTGDGDEQYF. CDR3 bases: TGCAGCGGGATGACAGGGGACGGCGACGAGCAGTACTTC.

This clonotype was seen many times. The genes are TRBV7-2 and TRBJ2-1, with 8 bases that match TRBD2. The CDR3 sequence is 13 residues long. The V segment lost 5 bases and the J segment 12 bases; nucleotides outside the gene matches: 9. CDR1 is SGHTA and CDR2 is FQGNSA in the germline V gene. CDR3: CASSHGTRVGQFF. CDR3 in DNA: TGTGCCAGCAGCCACGGGACTAGGGTGGGGCAGTTCTTC. Variable domain in full (rest from reference TRBV7-2 and TRBJ2-1): GAGVSQSPSNKVTEKGKDVELRCDPISGHTALYWYRQSLGQGLEFLIYFQGNSAPDKSGLPSDRFSAERTGGSVSTLTIQRTQQEDSAVYLCASSHGTRVGQFFGPGTRLTVL.

This clonotype was seen more than once but under ten times. The gene calls are TRBV28 and TRBJ2-7; 13 bases line up with TRBD2. The CDR3 sequence is 14 residues long. Germline CDR1 MDHEN, CDR2 SYDVKM. The ends lost 6 bases at V and 3 bases at J; junction bases unmatched: 2. This chain's CDR3 is CASRRLAGGYEQYF. In nucleotides, the CDR3 is TGTGCCAGCAGAAGACTAGCGGGAGGCTACGAGCAGTACTTC.

This clonotype was counted at least ten times. J is TRBJ2-2 and V is TRBV12-3 or TRBV12-4; a weak D match, TRBD2 (6 bases). The V and J ends lost 5 bases and 0 bases respectively, with 10 bases between them. This CDR3 is built from 15 residues. CDR3 residues: CASSPVAANTGELFF. Here the CDR3 DNA reads TGTGCCAGCAGTCCCGTAGCGGCGAACACCGGGGAGCTGTTTTTT.

Only a few counts were recorded for this clonotype. The chain joins TRBV6-5 to TRBJ2-7; D might be TRBD2 (6 bases). V gave up 2 bases and J gave up 3 bases, with 11 bases separating them. The germline CDR1 and CDR2 sequences are MNHEY and SVGAGI. The CDR3 has 14 residues. DNA of the CDR3: TGTGCCAGCAGTTACGACGGGGGTGGCTACGAGCAGTACTTC. It yields the protein CASSYDGGGYEQYF.

This clonotype came up many times. This chain joins TRBV6-9 and TRBJ1-1; possible D gene TRBD1, 6 bases. Germline V gene lookup returns CDR1 MNHGY and CDR2 SVAAGI. The CDR3 loop spans 19 amino acids. V lost 7 bases and J 1 base, leaving 28 bases between the germline ends. CDR3 in amino acids: CASMDGGGGTGFKNTEAFF. As DNA, the CDR3 is TGTGCCAGCATGGACGGGGGCGGGGGAACAGGGTTCAAGAACACTGAAGCTTTCTTT.